The T cell receptor beta chain under discussion was sequenced for a study of tumor-infiltrating lymphocytes in primary liver carcinoma. Regarding the study as a whole: Significantly greater top-250-clone fractions characterized tumors relative to blood (p = 0.039). Pairs comparing tumor with adjacent tissue or blood overlapped less than pairs drawn from tumor regions.

J was trimmed by 9 bases and V by 3 bases; bases with no gene match: 7. Germline-derived CDR1 and CDR2 are SEHNR and FQNEAQ (reference sequence). CDR3 length equals 14 residues. Total RNA and DNA came together from roughly 20-30 mg of bulk tissue without cell sorting. Treatment of the patients' primary liver carcinoma consisted of surgical resection. Patients were treatment-naive with chronic HBV infection. This clonotype was observed a few times. Its matching antigen is unknown. A primer in the constant region served to generate TCR beta cDNA from roughly 520 ng of total RNA. ARM-PCR, slightly modified, supplied the TCR beta libraries through three nested multiplex PCR rounds. Both of the initial two PCR rounds ran for roughly 11 cycles and employed TRBV1-TRBV30 forward primers alongside a C-beta reverse primer. TCRdb recomputed calls from the multiplex PCR reads with MiXCR, one row per CDR3 protein. The sample shows about 130,000 distinct CDR3 sequences, approximately 64% of them seen only once.

J is TRBJ2-1 and V is TRBV7-9; TRBD1 matches 8 bases. The source material was liver tumor tissue from sampling region 3. The subset: tumor region T3, left-lateral pole. The source is a woman aged 60-70 years with primary liver carcinoma and hepatitis B virus infection. The CDR3, as DNA: TGTGCCAGCAGCTTTAGGACAGGGCCCGGTGAGCAGTTCTTC. Its translation: CASSFRTGPGEQFF.